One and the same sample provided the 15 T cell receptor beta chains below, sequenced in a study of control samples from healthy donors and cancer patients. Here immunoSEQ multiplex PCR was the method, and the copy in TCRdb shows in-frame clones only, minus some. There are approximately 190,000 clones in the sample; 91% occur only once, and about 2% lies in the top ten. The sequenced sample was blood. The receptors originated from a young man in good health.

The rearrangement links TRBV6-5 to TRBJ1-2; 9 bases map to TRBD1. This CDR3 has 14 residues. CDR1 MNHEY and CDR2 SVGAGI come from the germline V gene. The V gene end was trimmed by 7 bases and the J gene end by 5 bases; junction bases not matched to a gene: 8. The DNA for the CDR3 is TGTGCCAGCACCCCTGGACAGGGGAGGTATGGCTACACCTTC. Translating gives CASTPGQGRYGYTF.

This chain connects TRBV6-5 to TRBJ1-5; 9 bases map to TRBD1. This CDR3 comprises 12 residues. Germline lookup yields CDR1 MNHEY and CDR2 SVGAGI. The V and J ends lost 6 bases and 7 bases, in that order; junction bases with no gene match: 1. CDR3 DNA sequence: TGTGCCAGCAGGGGACAGGGCCAGCCCCAGCATTTT. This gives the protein CASRGQGQPQHF.

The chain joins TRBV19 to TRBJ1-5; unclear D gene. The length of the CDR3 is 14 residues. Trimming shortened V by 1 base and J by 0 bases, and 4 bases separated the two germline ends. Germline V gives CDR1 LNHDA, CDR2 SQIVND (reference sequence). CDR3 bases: TGTGCCAGTAGTATAGCGGGTAGCAATCAGCCCCAGCATTTT. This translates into CASSIAGSNQPQHF.

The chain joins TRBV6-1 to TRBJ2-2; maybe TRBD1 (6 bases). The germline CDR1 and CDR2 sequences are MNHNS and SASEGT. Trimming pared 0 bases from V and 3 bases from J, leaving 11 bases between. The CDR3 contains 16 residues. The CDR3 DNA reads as TGTGCCAGCAGTGAAGCAGCAGGGGCCCACACCGGGGAGCTGTTTTTT. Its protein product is CASSEAAGAHTGELFF.

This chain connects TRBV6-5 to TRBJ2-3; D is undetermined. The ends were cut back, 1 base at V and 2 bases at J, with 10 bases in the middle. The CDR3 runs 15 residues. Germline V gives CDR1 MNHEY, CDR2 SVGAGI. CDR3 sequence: CASSYWWTNTDTQYF. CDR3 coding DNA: TGTGCCAGCAGTTACTGGTGGACCAACACAGATACGCAGTATTTT.

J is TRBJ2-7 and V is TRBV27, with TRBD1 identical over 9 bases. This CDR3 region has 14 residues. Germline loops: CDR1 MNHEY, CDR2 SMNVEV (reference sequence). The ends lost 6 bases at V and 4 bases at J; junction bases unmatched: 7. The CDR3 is CASSNLGTGYEQYF. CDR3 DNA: TGTGCCAGCAGCAACCTAGGGACAGGGTACGAGCAGTACTTC.

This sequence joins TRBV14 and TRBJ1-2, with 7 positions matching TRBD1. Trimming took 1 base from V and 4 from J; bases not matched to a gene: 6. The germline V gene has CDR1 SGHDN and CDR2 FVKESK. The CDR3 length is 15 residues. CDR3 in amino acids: CASSQANRGGYGYTF. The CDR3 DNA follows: TGTGCCAGCAGCCAAGCGAACAGGGGCGGCTATGGCTACACCTTC.

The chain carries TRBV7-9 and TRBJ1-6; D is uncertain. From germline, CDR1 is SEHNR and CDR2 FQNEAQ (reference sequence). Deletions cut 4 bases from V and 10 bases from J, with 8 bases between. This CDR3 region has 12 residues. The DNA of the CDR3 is TGTGCCAGCAGCTCCCAGTTATCACCCCTCCACTTT. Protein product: CASSSQLSPLHF.

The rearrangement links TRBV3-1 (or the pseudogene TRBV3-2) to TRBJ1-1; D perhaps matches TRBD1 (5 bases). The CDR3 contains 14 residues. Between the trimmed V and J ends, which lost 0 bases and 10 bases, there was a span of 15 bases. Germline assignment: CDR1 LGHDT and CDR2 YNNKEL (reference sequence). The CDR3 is CASSQDIGGNGAFF. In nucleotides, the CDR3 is TGTGCCAGCAGCCAAGATATCGGGGGTAACGGAGCTTTCTTT.

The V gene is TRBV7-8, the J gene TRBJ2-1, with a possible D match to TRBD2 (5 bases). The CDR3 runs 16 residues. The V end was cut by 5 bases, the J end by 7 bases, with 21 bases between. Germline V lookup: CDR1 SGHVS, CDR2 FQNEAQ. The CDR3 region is CASSMDVLEGYNEQFF. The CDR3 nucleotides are TGTGCCAGCAGCATGGACGTCCTCGAGGGTTATAATGAGCAGTTCTTC.

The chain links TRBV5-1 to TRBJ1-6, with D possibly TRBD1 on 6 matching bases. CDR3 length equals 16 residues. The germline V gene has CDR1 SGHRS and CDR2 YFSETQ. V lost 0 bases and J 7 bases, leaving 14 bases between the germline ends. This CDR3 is CASSLDWGAPNSPLHF. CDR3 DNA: TGCGCCAGCAGCTTGGATTGGGGGGCGCCGAATTCACCCCTCCACTTT.

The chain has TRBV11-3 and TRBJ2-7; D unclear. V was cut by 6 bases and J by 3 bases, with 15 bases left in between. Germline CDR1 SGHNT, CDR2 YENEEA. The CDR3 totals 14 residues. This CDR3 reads CASREGWSIYEQYF. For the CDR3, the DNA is TGTGCCAGCAGGGAAGGCTGGAGTATCTACGAGCAGTACTTC. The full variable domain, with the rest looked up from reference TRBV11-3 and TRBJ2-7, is EAGVVQSPRYKIIEKKQPVAFWCNPISGHNTLYWYLQNLGQGPELLIRYENEEAVDDSQLPKDRFSAERLKGVDSTLKIQPAELGDSAVYLCASREGWSIYEQYFGPGTRLTVT.

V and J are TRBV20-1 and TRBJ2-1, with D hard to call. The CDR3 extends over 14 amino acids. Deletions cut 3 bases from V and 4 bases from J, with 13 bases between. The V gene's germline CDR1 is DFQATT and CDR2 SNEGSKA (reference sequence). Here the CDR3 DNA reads TGCAGTGCTAGTGTGACTCATGAATACAATGAGCAGTTCTTC. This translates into CSASVTHEYNEQFF.

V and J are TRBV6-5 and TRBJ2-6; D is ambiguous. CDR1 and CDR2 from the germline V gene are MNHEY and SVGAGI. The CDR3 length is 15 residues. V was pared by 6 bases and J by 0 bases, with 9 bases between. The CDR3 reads CASRQQDSGANVLTF. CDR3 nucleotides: TGTGCCAGCAGACAACAAGACTCTGGGGCCAACGTCCTGACTTTC.

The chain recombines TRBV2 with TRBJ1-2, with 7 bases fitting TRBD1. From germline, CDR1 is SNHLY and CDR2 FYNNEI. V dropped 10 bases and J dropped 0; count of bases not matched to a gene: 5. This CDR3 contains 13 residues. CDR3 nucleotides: TGTGCCACCCGGGACAGCGCTAACTATGGCTACACCTTC. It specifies CATRDSANYGYTF. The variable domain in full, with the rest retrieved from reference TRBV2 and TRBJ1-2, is EPEVTQTPSHQVTQMGQEVILRCVPISNHLYFYWYRQILGQKVEFLVSFYNNEISEKSEIFDDQFSVERPDGSNFTLKIRSTKLEDSAMYFCATRDSANYGYTFGSGTRLTVV.